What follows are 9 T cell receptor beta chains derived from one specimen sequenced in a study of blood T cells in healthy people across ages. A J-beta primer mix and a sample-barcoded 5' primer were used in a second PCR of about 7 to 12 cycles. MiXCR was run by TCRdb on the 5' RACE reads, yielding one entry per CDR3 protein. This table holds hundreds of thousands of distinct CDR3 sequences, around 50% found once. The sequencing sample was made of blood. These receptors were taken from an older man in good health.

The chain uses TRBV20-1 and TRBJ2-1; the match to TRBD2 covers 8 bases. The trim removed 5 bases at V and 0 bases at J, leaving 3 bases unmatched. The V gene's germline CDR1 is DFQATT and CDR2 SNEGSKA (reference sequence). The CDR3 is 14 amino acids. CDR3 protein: CSAHSGTSYNEQFF. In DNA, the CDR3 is TGCAGTGCTCATAGCGGGACCTCCTACAATGAGCAGTTCTTC.

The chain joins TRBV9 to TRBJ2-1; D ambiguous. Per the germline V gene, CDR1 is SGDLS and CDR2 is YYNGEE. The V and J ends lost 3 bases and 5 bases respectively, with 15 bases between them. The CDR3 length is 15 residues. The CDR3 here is CASSATSTVDNEQFF. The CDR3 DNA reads TGTGCCAGCAGCGCAACGTCGACGGTCGACAATGAGCAGTTCTTC.

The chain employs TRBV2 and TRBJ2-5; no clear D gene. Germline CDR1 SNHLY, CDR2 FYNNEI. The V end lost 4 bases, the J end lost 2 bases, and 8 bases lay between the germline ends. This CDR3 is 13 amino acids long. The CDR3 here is CASSVSRQETQYF. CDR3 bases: TGTGCCAGCAGTGTGAGCAGACAAGAGACCCAGTACTTC.

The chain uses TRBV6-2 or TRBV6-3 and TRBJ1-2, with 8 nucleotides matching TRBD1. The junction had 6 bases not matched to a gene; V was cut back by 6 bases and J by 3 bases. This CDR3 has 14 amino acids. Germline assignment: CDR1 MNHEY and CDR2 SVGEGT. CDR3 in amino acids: CASRPGQGYYGYTF. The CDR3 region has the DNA TGTGCCAGCAGACCCGGACAGGGCTACTATGGCTACACCTTC.

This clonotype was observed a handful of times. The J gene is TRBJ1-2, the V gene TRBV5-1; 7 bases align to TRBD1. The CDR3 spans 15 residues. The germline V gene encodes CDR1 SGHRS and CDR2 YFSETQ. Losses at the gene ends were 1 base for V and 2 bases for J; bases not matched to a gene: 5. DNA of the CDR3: TGCGCCAGCAGCTTGACAGAGGGGGCCAACTATGGCTACACCTTC. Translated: CASSLTEGANYGYTF.

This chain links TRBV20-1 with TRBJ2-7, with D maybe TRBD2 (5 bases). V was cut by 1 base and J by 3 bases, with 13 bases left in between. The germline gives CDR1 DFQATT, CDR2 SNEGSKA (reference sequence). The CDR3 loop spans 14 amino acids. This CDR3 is CSARVRGVDYEQYF. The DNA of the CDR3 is TGCAGTGCTAGAGTCCGGGGAGTTGACTACGAGCAGTACTTC.

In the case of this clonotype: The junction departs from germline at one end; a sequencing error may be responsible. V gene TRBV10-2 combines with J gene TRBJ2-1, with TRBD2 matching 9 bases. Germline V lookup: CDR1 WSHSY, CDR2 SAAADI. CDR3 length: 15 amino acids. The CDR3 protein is CAGSAGLAGLDEQFF. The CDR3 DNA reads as TGCGCCGGCAGTGCAGGGCTAGCGGGGCTGGATGAGCAGTTCTTC.

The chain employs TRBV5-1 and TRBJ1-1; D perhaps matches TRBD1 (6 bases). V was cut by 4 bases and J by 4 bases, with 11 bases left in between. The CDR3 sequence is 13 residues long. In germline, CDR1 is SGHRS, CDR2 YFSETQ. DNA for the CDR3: TGCGCCAGCAGCGAAAGGGGGGCCACTGAAGCTTTCTTT. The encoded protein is CASSERGATEAFF.

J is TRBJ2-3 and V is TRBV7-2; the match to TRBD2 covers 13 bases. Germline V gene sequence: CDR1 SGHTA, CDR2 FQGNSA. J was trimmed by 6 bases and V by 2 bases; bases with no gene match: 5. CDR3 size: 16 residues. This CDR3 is CASSLLGTSGVDTQYF. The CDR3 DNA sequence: TGTGCCAGCAGCTTACTGGGGACTAGCGGGGTGGATACGCAGTATTTT.